The 21 T cell receptor beta chains in this list originate from one sample, sequenced in a study of lymphopenia after photon versus proton radiotherapy. Here immunoSEQ multiplex PCR was the method, and the copy in TCRdb shows in-frame clones only, minus some. The sample has about 50,000 clones; around 90% are singletons. The sample here was peripheral blood, taken from a patient treated with photon-based radiotherapy. The source of these receptors is a woman in her forties with cholangiocarcinoma.

The gene calls are TRBV19 and TRBJ2-5; no firm D call. CDR3 length: 14 amino acids. Germline V lookup: CDR1 LNHDA, CDR2 SQIVND (reference sequence). Trimming removed 1 base at V and 1 base at J, with 7 bases between. The CDR3 DNA sequence: TGTGCCAGTAGTATAGTAGGGCCCCAAGAGACCCAGTACTTC. Translating it yields CASSIVGPQETQYF.

The chain is built from TRBV9 and TRBJ1-1, with a tentative D call TRBD1 (5 bases). This CDR3 is built from 14 residues. V was shortened by 4 bases and J by 7 bases, with 17 bases between the two germline ends. Germline V gene lookup returns CDR1 SGDLS and CDR2 YYNGEE. The CDR3 bases are TGTGCCAGCAGCCCCGGTGGGGGGTCGGGTGAAGCTTTCTTT. Translation: CASSPGGGSGEAFF.

This rearrangement joins TRBV9 to TRBJ2-5, with TRBD1 matching over 10 bases. CDR3 size: 17 residues. Germline loops: CDR1 SGDLS, CDR2 YYNGEE. J lost 5 bases, V lost 0 bases, and 10 bases had no gene match. CDR3 coding DNA: TGTGCCAGCAGCGTAGGAGTGTCCGGGACAGGGGTGGAGACCCAGTACTTC. This codes for CASSVGVSGTGVETQYF.

V usage is TRBV6-1 and J usage is TRBJ2-7; D not certain. The length of the CDR3 is 13 residues. CDR1 is MNHNS, CDR2 SASEGT, per germline. V was clipped by 3 bases and J by 3 bases, with 9 bases between them. This CDR3 reads CASSDYLVYEQYF. In nucleotides, the CDR3 is TGTGCCAGCAGTGACTACCTTGTCTACGAGCAGTACTTC.

This rearrangement joins TRBV2 to TRBJ1-5; D is undetermined. The V end was cut by 4 bases, the J end by 5 bases, with 9 bases between. CDR1 and CDR2 (germline): SNHLY, FYNNEI. The CDR3 is 13 amino acids. CDR3 in DNA: TGTGCCAGCAGTGGCCAGGCTGATCAGCCCCAGCATTTT. Translation: CASSGQADQPQHF.

V is TRBV28 and J is TRBJ2-3; the D gene could be TRBD1 or TRBD2 (6 bases each). Trimming took 5 bases from V and 1 from J, leaving 16 bases between them. Germline V CDR1 and CDR2: MDHEN, SYDVKM. The CDR3 contains 16 residues. As DNA, the CDR3 is TGTGCCAGCAGTCAAGATTCCGGGGGCCGCACAGATACGCAGTATTTT. Its protein product is CASSQDSGGRTDTQYF.

The DNA of the CDR3 is TGTGCCAGCAGTTTCTTTGACAGAGGGAACACTGAAGCTTTCTTT. It specifies CASSFFDRGNTEAFF. This chain joins TRBV9 and TRBJ1-1; weak D call: TRBD1 (5 bases). The V and J ends lost 5 bases and 1 base respectively, with 15 bases between them. The CDR3 is made up of 15 amino acids. Germline V gives CDR1 SGDLS, CDR2 YYNGEE. The whole variable domain, filled in from reference TRBV9 and TRBJ1-1, reads DSGVTQTPKHLITATGQRVTLRCSPRSGDLSVYWYQQSLDQGLQFLIQYYNGEERAKGNILERFSAQQFPDLHSELNLSSLELGDSALYFCASSFFDRGNTEAFFGQGTRLTVV.

The rearrangement links TRBV18 to TRBJ1-2; possibly TRBD1 for D (6 bases). The CDR3 is 13 amino acids. Germline loops: CDR1 KGHSH, CDR2 LQKENI. V dropped 3 bases and J dropped 7 bases, with 12 bases sitting between them. The CDR3 DNA reads TGTGCCAGCTCACCCAGCCGGGACACTGGCTACACCTTC. Amino acid sequence: CASSPSRDTGYTF.

The chain has TRBV7-2 and TRBJ2-7; unclear D gene. Germline CDR1 reads SGHTA; CDR2 reads FQGNSA. This CDR3 spans 13 amino acids. The ends were cut back, 1 base at V and 3 bases at J, with 7 bases in the middle. In DNA, the CDR3 is TGTGCCAGCAGCTTAGTAAGGGTCTACGAGCAGTACTTC. Translation: CASSLVRVYEQYF.

The chain employs TRBV28 and TRBJ2-7; 7 bases agree with TRBD1. This CDR3 has 16 amino acids. Germline V CDR1 and CDR2: MDHEN, SYDVKM. Unmatched junction bases numbered 11, after V lost 2 bases and J lost 4 bases. CDR3 sequence (DNA): TGTGCCAGCAGTTTAGTCTCGGGACAGCTTCTTTACGAGCAGTACTTC. Protein: CASSLVSGQLLYEQYF.

V usage is TRBV29-1 and J usage is TRBJ2-7, with 7 nucleotides matching TRBD2. Germline V CDR1 and CDR2: SQVTM, ANQGSEA. This CDR3 has 14 residues. The J segment lost 2 bases and the V segment lost 2 bases, leaving 6 bases of the junction unmatched. The CDR3 is CSVESGDPAYEQYF. The CDR3 DNA reads TGCAGCGTTGAAAGCGGGGACCCAGCCTACGAGCAGTACTTC.

V usage is TRBV30 and J usage is TRBJ1-6; D unresolved. Trimming pared 4 bases from V and 3 bases from J, leaving 4 bases between. Germline lookup yields CDR1 GTSNPN and CDR2 SVGIG (reference sequence). The CDR3 covers 12 residues. Written as DNA, the CDR3 is TGTGCCTGGAACGTCTATAATTCACCCCTCCACTTT. It translates to CAWNVYNSPLHF.

J is TRBJ1-2 and V is TRBV12-5; 11 bases match TRBD1. The junction had 5 bases not matched to a gene; V was cut back by 5 bases and J by 3 bases. This CDR3 has 15 residues. The germline CDR1 and CDR2 sequences are LGHNT and FRNRAP. CDR3 nucleotides: TGTGCTAGTGGTGGCTGGACAGGGGGCTACTATGGCTACACCTTC. Amino acids: CASGGWTGGYYGYTF.

The chain joins TRBV6-5 to TRBJ2-1; 10 bases are shared with TRBD2. V trimming: 4 bases; J trimming: 9 bases; junction bases outside the gene matches: 9. Per germline, CDR1 MNHEY and CDR2 SVGAGI. This CDR3 is built from 15 residues. Here the CDR3 DNA reads TGTGCCAGCAGTTTTGTGCTAGCGGGAGCCAGTGAGCAGTTCTTC. Translated: CASSFVLAGASEQFF.

This sequence joins TRBV7-2 and TRBJ1-1, with TRBD1 identical over 8 bases. The length of the CDR3 is 15 residues. V was pared by 4 bases and J by 5 bases, with 9 bases of the junction left unmatched. CDR1 SGHTA and CDR2 FQGNSA come from the germline V gene. The CDR3 spells CASSSRTGILTEAFF. In DNA, the CDR3 is TGTGCCAGCAGCTCGCGGACAGGGATTTTAACTGAAGCTTTCTTT.

The rearrangement joins TRBV7-9 to TRBJ2-1, with unresolved D. The CDR3 is made up of 15 amino acids. CDR1 SEHNR and CDR2 FQNEAQ come from the germline V gene (reference sequence). Deletions cut 5 bases from V and 4 bases from J, with 15 bases between. The CDR3 DNA reads TGTGCCAGCAGCCAATCTTCCGAGGTTTACAATGAGCAGTTCTTC. Translation gives CASSQSSEVYNEQFF.

The chain combines TRBV7-8 with TRBJ1-1, with D hard to call. This CDR3 region has 14 residues. Trimming stripped 6 bases from V and 2 bases from J, with 13 bases between. Per germline, CDR1 SGHVS and CDR2 FQNEAQ. The DNA of the CDR3 is TGTGCCAGCAGACTCGGGCACAGTAACACTGAAGCTTTCTTT. This encodes CASRLGHSNTEAFF. Variable domain in full (rest from reference TRBV7-8 and TRBJ1-1): GAGVSQSPRYKVAKRGQDVALRCDPISGHVSLFWYQQALGQGPEFLTYFQNEAQLDKSGLPSDRFFAERPEGSVSTLKIQRTQQEDSAVYLCASRLGHSNTEAFFGQGTRLTVV.

This chain connects TRBV4-1 to TRBJ1-2; D perhaps matches TRBD1 (5 bases). CDR3 size: 16 residues. CDR1 is MGHRA and CDR2 is YSYEKL in the germline V gene. Trimming left V 5 bases short and J 5 bases short, with 21 bases between. CDR3: CASSDITGVILYGYTF. As DNA, the CDR3 is TGCGCCAGCAGCGATATTACAGGCGTGATCTTGTATGGCTACACCTTC.

This chain uses TRBV5-1 with TRBJ1-1; TRBD1 agrees at 8 bases. J lost 5 bases, V lost 0 bases, and 3 bases had no gene match. The germline V gene encodes CDR1 SGHRS and CDR2 YFSETQ. The CDR3 length is 14 residues. CDR3 nucleotides: TGCGCCAGCAGCTTGGACAGGGGGGGAACTGAAGCTTTCTTT. Its translation: CASSLDRGGTEAFF. The variable domain in full, with the rest retrieved from reference TRBV5-1 and TRBJ1-1, is KAGVTQTPRYLIKTRGQQVTLSCSPISGHRSVSWYQQTPGQGLQFLFEYFSETQRNKGNFPGRFSGRQFSNSRSEMNVSTLELGDSALYLCASSLDRGGTEAFFGQGTRLTVV.

V gene TRBV2 combines with J gene TRBJ1-6; no clear D. V was clipped by 4 bases and J by 7 bases, with 11 bases between them. The length of the CDR3 is 14 residues. The V gene's germline CDR1 is SNHLY and CDR2 FYNNEI. CDR3 protein: CASSALNANSPLHF. The CDR3 nucleotides are TGTGCCAGCAGTGCGCTGAATGCGAATTCACCCCTCCACTTT. Filled out from reference TRBV2 and TRBJ1-6, the complete variable domain reads EPEVTQTPSHQVTQMGQEVILRCVPISNHLYFYWYRQILGQKVEFLVSFYNNEISEKSEIFDDQFSVERPDGSNFTLKIRSTKLEDSAMYFCASSALNANSPLHFGNGTRLTVT.

This chain connects TRBV5-4 to TRBJ1-6; 8 bases map to TRBD1. This CDR3 contains 14 residues. Germline CDR1 reads SGHNT; CDR2 reads YYREEE (reference sequence). J gave up 7 bases and V 9 bases, and 9 bases lay outside the gene matches. The chain's CDR3 is CATKQGASNSPLHF. The CDR3 coding sequence is TGTGCCACAAAGCAGGGGGCGAGCAATTCACCCCTCCACTTT.